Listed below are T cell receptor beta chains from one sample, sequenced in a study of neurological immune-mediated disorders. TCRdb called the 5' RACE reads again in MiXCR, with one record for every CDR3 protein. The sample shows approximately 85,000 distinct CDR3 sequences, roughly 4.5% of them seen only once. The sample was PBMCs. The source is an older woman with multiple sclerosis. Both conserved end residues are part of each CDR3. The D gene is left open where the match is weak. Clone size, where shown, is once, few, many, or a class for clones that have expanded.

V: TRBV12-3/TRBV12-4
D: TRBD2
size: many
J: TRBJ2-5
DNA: TGTGCCAGCAGTTTAGGGCAGGGACTAGCGGGGAGGCAGACCCAGTACTTC
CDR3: CASSLGQGLAGRQTQYF

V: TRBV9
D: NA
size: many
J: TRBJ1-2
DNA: TGTGCCAGCAGCGTAGCCCCGGGCGGCGGCTACACCTTC
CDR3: CASSVAPGGGYTF

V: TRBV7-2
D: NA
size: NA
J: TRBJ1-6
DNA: TGTGCCAGCAGCTTACTCGCCCAGCTGGATTCACCCCTCCACTTT
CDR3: CASSLLAQLDSPLHF

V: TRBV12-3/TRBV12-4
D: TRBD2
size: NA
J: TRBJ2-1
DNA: TGTGCCAGCAGTTCCCGGGGGGGGATATACAATGAGCAGTTCTTC
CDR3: CASSSRGGIYNEQFF

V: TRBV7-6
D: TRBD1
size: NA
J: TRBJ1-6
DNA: TGTGCCAGCAGCCCGTCAGGGGGCTATAATTCACCCCTCCACTTT
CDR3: CASSPSGGYNSPLHF

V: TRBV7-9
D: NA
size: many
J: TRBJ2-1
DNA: TGTGCCAGCAGCCAAGGTCAAGGGGATCGTAAGCAGTTCTTC
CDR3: CASSQGQGDRKQFF

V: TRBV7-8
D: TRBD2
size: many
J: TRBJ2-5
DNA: TGTGCCAGCAGCCCCCTTCCCGCGGGGGGGATCCAAGAGACCCAGTACTTC
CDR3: CASSPLPAGGIQETQYF

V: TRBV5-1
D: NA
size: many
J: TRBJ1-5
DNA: TGCGCCAGCAGCCCAGGGGTAAATCAGCCCCAGCATTTT
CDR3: CASSPGVNQPQHF

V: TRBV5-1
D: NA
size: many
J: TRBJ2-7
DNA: TGCGCCAGCAGCTCAACCGTCGAGCAGTACTTC
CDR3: CASSSTVEQYF

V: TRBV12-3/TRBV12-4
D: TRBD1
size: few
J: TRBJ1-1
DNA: TGTGCCAGCAGTTTTGGACAGGGGGCGCTTGTGAACACTGAAGCTTTCTTT
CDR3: CASSFGQGALVNTEAFF

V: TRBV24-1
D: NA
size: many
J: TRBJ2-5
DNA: TGTGCCACCAGTGATCCGGGAGAGGGAACCCAGTACTTC
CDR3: CATSDPGEGTQYF

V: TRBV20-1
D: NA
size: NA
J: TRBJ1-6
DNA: TGCAGTGCTCCAAGCGGAGTCTATAATTCACCCCTCCACTTT
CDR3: CSAPSGVYNSPLHF

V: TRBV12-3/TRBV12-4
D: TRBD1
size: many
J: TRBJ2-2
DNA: TGTGCCAGCAGTCTAGGGACAGGGGGCAACACCGGGGAGCTGTTTTTT
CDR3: CASSLGTGGNTGELFF

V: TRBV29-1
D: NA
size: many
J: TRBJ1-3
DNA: TGCAGCGTTGAAGTTAAACCACCGGGAAACACCATATATTTT
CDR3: CSVEVKPPGNTIYF

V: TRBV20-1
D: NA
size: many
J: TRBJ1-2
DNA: TGCAGTGCCCCGCCCGGACACTCTAACTATGGCTACACCTTC
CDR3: CSAPPGHSNYGYTF

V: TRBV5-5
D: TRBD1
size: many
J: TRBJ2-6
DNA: TGTGCCAGCAGCATCATGACAGGGGCGGTATCTGGGGCCAACGTCCTGACTTTC
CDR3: CASSIMTGAVSGANVLTF

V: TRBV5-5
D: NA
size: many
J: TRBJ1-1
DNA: TGTGCCAGCAGCAGTACAGGCCGCCTCAACACTGAAGCTTTCTTT
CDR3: CASSSTGRLNTEAFF

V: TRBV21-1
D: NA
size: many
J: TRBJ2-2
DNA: TGTGCCAGCAGCGCACGCGACTACAGGGGCCGCAGCTTCACCGGGGAGCTGTTTTTT
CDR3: CASSARDYRGRSFTGELFF

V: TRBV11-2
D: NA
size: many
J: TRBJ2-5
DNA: TGTGCCAGCAGCCCCAACCGGGGGGCCGAAGAGACCCAGTACTTC
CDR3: CASSPNRGAEETQYF

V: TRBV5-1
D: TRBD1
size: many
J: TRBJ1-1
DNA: TGCGCCAGCAGTGAGGGGGCAGGGCACACTGAAGCTTTCTTT
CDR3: CASSEGAGHTEAFF

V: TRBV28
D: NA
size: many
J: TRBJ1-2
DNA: TGTGCCAGCAGTTTAAACGGCCTTGGGCCCGATGGCTACACCTTC
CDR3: CASSLNGLGPDGYTF

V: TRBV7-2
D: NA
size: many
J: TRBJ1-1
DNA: TGTGCCAGCAGCCTAGGGTGGGGTTCTAGAGGAACTGAAGCTTTCTTT
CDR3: CASSLGWGSRGTEAFF

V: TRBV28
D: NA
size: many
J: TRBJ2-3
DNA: TGTGCCAGCAGTTTCCTCGGGGTGGGGACTACAGATACGCAGTATTTT
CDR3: CASSFLGVGTTDTQYF

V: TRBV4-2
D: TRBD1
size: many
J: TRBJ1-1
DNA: TGTGCCAGCAGCCCGGACAGGGGGATTGCTTTCTTT
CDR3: CASSPDRGIAFF

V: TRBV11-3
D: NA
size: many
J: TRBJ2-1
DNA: TGTGCCAGCAGCTTATTAGGGGCCATCTACAATGAGCAGTTCTTC
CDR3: CASSLLGAIYNEQFF

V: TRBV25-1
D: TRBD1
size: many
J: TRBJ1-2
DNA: TGTGCCAGCAGTGGCAGTTCAGGGGGCTTTTCGTTATATGGCTACACCTTC
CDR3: CASSGSSGGFSLYGYTF

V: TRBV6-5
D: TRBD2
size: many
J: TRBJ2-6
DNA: TGTGCCAGCAGGCTGACTAGCGGGGGGGCTTCTGGGGCCAACGTCCTGACTTTC
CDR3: CASRLTSGGASGANVLTF

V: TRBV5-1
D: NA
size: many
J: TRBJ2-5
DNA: TGCGCCAGCAGCTTTGGTGGCAGTGGGGACCAAGAGACCCAGTACTTC
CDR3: CASSFGGSGDQETQYF